The entry that follows covers one T cell receptor (beta chain) sequence. Its antigen remains unidentified. The germline CDR1 and CDR2 sequences are SEHNR and FQNEAQ (reference sequence). Trimming left V 5 bases short and J 5 bases short, with 9 bases between. CDR3 size: 12 residues. Some clones are missing from TCRdb's copy, which holds only in-frame ones; the method was immunoSEQ multiplex PCR. The sample contains roughly 50,000 clones, around 80% of which appear only once. These data come from a study of OX40 agonist ivuxolimab in advanced cancers. Study overall: An agonistic anti-OX40 (CD134) antibody, ivuxolimab, was used to treat the patients. Subjects had a mean age of around 60 years, with a range of roughly 20 to 79; more than 75% were male.

General study points: Clonal expansion was seen in CD4+ and CD8+ blood T cells by week 6 at 0.1 to 3.0 mg/kg.

V and J are TRBV7-9 and TRBJ1-2; no clear D gene. This clonotype was obtained from an adult with an advanced solid tumor such as melanoma, head and neck, liver or kidney cancer. The source material was CD4+ or CD8+ T cells sorted from blood, sampled in a trial of the OX40 agonist ivuxolimab. This chain's CDR3 is CASSLGVYGYTF. The CDR3 bases are TGTGCCAGCAGCCTTGGGGTGTATGGCTACACCTTC.